This T cell receptor beta chain comes out of a study of cytomegalovirus exposure and HLA in healthy donors. Primers for the PCR totalled 60 Vbeta and 13 Jbeta. Measured with immunoSEQ multiplex PCR; TCRdb has only the in-frame clones, and not every one. Among fewer than 110,000 clones listed, roughly 79% were seen once. The CDR3 extends over 14 amino acids. V gave up 1 base and J gave up 7 bases; unmatched junction bases: 6. Germline V gene lookup returns CDR1 SQVTM and CDR2 ANQGSEA. The receptor's source is a man aged 40-49 years in good health and CMV-seronegative. What was sequenced was PBMCs. The chain is built from TRBV29-1 and TRBJ2-1; 8 bases are a match to TRBD1. The chain's CDR3 is CSVEGEDRANEQFF. In nucleotides, the CDR3 is TGCAGCGTTGAAGGGGAGGACAGGGCGAATGAGCAGTTCTTC.